This TCR beta chain was obtained from a study of tumor-infiltrating lymphocytes in primary liver carcinoma. Whole-study context: Men and women, 30 to 69 years of age, made up the patients. Productive TCRbeta read yields ran from roughly 3.7 to 6.8 million per sample and were similar between tissues.

Using a constant-region primer together with ProtoScript II reverse transcriptase, TCR beta cDNA was made from roughly 500 ng of total RNA. Library construction for TCR beta comprised three nested multiplex PCR rounds performed with slightly modified ARM-PCR. The first two PCR rounds, nine to ten cycles each, used TRBV1-TRBV30 forward primers and a C-beta reverse primer. TCRdb ran MiXCR on the multiplex PCR reads and lists one entry per CDR3 protein. The table shows fewer than 350,000 distinct CDR3 sequences, with about 61% occurring only once. In its sample, this clonotype was seen once. Its antigen is not identified. Without the conserved terminal phenylalanine or tryptophan, this CDR3 likely stems from a read error. Study findings and constraints: No comparison of CD4+ and CD8+ repertoires was made, since the samples were bulk unsorted. Tumor-adjacent and tumor-blood pairs displayed less overlap than did pairs of tumor regions.

Trimming took 1 base from V and 1 from J, leaving 5 bases between them. This CDR3 contains 13 residues. Per germline, CDR1 SGHDT and CDR2 YYEEEE. Out of unsorted whole blood came the blood RNA, and germline DNA was extracted as well. The source is a man aged 40-49 years with primary liver carcinoma and hepatitis B virus infection. Sequencing was carried out using peripheral blood. The chain is built from TRBV5-6 and TRBJ1-1; D not resolved. The CDR3 bases are TGTGCCAGCAGCTTGAGTCCGAACACTGAAGCTTTCTCT. Its translation is CASSLSPNTEAFS.